This paragraph covers one T cell receptor (beta chain) sequence. Its antigen is still unknown. As for treatment: oral pan-JAK inhibitor, 5-10 mg twice daily. cDNA prepared by RNA extraction and subsequent reverse transcription served as the template for sequencing. Measured with immunoSEQ multiplex PCR; TCRdb has only the in-frame clones, and not every one. Of about 150,000 clones in the sample, less than 70% are singletons; the top ten hold approximately 15%. The data were taken from a study of CD8+ T cells in alopecia areata. At the level of the study: Treated patients were dosed with oral tofacitinib, taking 5 to 10 mg twice daily.

The study's findings and limits: Uncertainty remains about how baseline CD8+ expansion links to response, with one nonresponder. Both scalp clonality and the expanded CD8+ clones among the top 100 showed a significant decrease with tofacitinib. Lesional scalp, especially alopecia totalis/universalis, showed higher clonality than normal scalp.

V dropped 6 bases and J dropped 1 base, with 10 bases sitting between them. Germline V gene sequence: CDR1 MNHEY, CDR2 SMNVEV (reference sequence). This CDR3 region has 14 residues. The V call is TRBV27, the J call TRBJ1-5, with D perhaps TRBD1 (6 bases). Sequencing was performed on CD8+ T cells sorted from blood, taken at week 4, from a patient treated with tofacitinib. The TCR comes from a human donor with alopecia areata. CDR3 region: CASRITGSNQPQHF. The CDR3 DNA reads as TGTGCCAGCAGGATCACAGGGAGCAATCAGCCCCAGCATTTT.